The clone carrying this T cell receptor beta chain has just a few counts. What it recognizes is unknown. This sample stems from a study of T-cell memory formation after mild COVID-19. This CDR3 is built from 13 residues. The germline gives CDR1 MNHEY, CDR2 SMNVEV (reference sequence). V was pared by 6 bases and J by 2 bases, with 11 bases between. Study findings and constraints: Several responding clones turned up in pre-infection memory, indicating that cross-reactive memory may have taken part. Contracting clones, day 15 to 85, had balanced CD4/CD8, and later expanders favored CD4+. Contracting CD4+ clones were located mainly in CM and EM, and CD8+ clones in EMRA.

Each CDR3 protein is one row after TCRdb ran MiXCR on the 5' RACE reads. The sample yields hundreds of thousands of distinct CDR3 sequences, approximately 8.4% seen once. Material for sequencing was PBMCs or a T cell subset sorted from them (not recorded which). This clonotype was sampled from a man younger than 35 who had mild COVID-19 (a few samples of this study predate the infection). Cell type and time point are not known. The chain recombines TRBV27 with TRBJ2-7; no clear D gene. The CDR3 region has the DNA TGTGCCAGCAGCTTCGGACGGACCTACGAGCAGTACTTC. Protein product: CASSFGRTYEQYF.